These 10 T cell receptor beta chains were sequenced from one sample in a study of blood T cells in healthy people across ages. Primers used in a second PCR of about 7 to 12 cycles were a sample-barcoded 5' primer and a J-beta primer mix. Via MiXCR, TCRdb re-called the 5' RACE reads, giving one row per CDR3 protein. The sample shows 1.5 million to 2 million distinct CDR3 sequences, around 48% of them seen only once. Sequenced: blood. All receptors come from a woman in her forties in good health.

The table lists this clonotype with a few counts. The chain combines TRBV5-1 with TRBJ2-1; TRBD1 agrees at 9 bases. The CDR3 totals 14 residues. J lost 6 bases, V lost 2 bases, and 3 bases had no gene match. Germline-derived CDR1 and CDR2 are SGHRS and YFSETQ. The CDR3 protein is CASSFRDRVNEQFF. Here the CDR3 DNA reads TGCGCCAGCAGCTTTCGGGACAGGGTCAATGAGCAGTTCTTC.

This clonotype was seen only a few times. The chain couples TRBV7-9 to TRBJ2-7; 9 nucleotides match TRBD2. V was clipped by 2 bases and J by 5 bases; unmatched bases: 7. CDR1 SEHNR and CDR2 FQNEAQ come from the germline V gene (reference sequence). The CDR3 consists of 15 residues. The CDR3 DNA reads as TGTGCCAGCAGCTTATCGGTAGCGGGGGATCACGAGCAGTACTTC. It specifies CASSLSVAGDHEQYF.

This clonotype came up a few times. This rearrangement joins TRBV12-3 or TRBV12-4 to TRBJ1-1, with D perhaps TRBD1 (6 bases). The CDR3 contains 14 residues. V was cut by 4 bases and J by 4 bases, with 13 bases left in between. As DNA, the CDR3 is TGTGCCAGCAGTTCGGGGGGAGGGGGCACTGAAGCTTTCTTT. Encoded protein: CASSSGGGGTEAFF.

V and J are TRBV28 and TRBJ2-6, with D uncertain. The V and J ends lost 4 bases and 13 bases respectively, with 14 bases between them. The CDR3 has 13 residues. Per the germline V gene, CDR1 is MDHEN and CDR2 is SYDVKM. CDR3 nucleotides: TGTGCCAGCAGTTCGGGCCCCTATCGAGTCCTGACTTTC. Translation gives CASSSGPYRVLTF.

The chain carries TRBV6-1 and TRBJ1-2; D gene ambiguous. V was shortened by 6 bases and J by 4 bases, with 12 bases between the two germline ends. The CDR3 sequence is 13 residues long. Germline-derived CDR1 and CDR2 are MNHNS and SASEGT. The CDR3 spells CASRAGSSYGYTF. CDR3 nucleotide sequence: TGTGCCAGCAGGGCAGGATCGTCCTATGGCTACACCTTC.

This clonotype has more than one count but fewer than ten. This rearrangement joins TRBV20-1 to TRBJ1-5; D is possibly TRBD1 (6 bases). The CDR3 is 14 amino acids. Trimming removed 7 bases from V and 3 bases from J, with 16 bases in between. Germline CDR1 reads DFQATT; CDR2 reads SNEGSKA (reference sequence). The CDR3 is CSGKRQDNNQPQHF. The CDR3, as DNA: TGCAGTGGAAAGAGACAGGACAACAATCAGCCCCAGCATTTT.

The rearrangement joins TRBV21-1 to TRBJ2-1. TRBV21-1 is an annotated pseudogene. The CDR3 is 14 residues long. The CDR3 region has the DNA TGTGCCAGCAGCAAAAGGTCGCGACGGAATGAGCAGTTCTTC. This translates into CASSKRSRRNEQFF.

The genes are TRBV4-1 and TRBJ2-1; perhaps TRBD1 as D (6 bases). Germline V gene lookup returns CDR1 MGHRA and CDR2 YSYEKL. Deletions cut 4 bases from V and 0 bases from J, with 10 bases between. The CDR3 is made up of 15 amino acids. In DNA form, the CDR3 reads TGCGCCAGCAGCCGGACAGTTCCCTCCTACAATGAGCAGTTCTTC. Amino acids: CASSRTVPSYNEQFF.

This chain links TRBV19 with TRBJ1-2; maybe TRBD1 (6 bases). V dropped 6 bases and J dropped 2 bases, with 19 bases sitting between them. The CDR3 contains 16 residues. CDR1 LNHDA and CDR2 SQIVND come from the germline V gene (reference sequence). The DNA for the CDR3 is TGTGCCAGTAGGGAATCTACAGGGTTGGTGAACTATGGCTACACCTTC. Residues: CASRESTGLVNYGYTF.

This clonotype was seen more than once but under ten times. The chain couples TRBV5-6 to TRBJ2-7, with D unclear. The V end was cut by 2 bases, the J end by 0 bases, with 12 bases between. The CDR3 runs 15 residues. Germline CDR1 is SGHDT and CDR2 is YYEEEE. This chain's CDR3 is CASSFGFRSSYEQYF. The CDR3 region has the DNA TGTGCCAGCAGCTTTGGGTTCAGGAGCTCCTACGAGCAGTACTTC.